The entry below describes one TCR beta chain. The germline CDR1 and CDR2 sequences are MGHRA and YSYEKL. This CDR3 spans 15 amino acids. Germline trimming cut 4 bases from V and 8 bases from J; bases unmatched to any gene: 10. The data belong to a study of T cell repertoires in cytomegalovirus infection. TCRdb re-called the reads with MiXCR, one entry per CDR3 protein. The repertoire holds a few hundred thousand distinct CDR3 sequences, with 9.5% as singletons. Sequencing input: PBMCs. The chain employs TRBV4-1 and TRBJ2-2; TRBD1 matches 7 bases. This receptor was obtained from a human donor in good health (CMV status not recorded). Some clones in this sample may be carry-over from other donors' samples. The CDR3 region has the DNA TGCGCCAGCAGCCGGAACAGGGGCCAAGGAGGGGAGCTGTTTTTT. Residues: CASSRNRGQGGELFF.